This TCR beta chain was recorded in a study of blood T cell repertoires in COVID-19. Looking at the study overall: The United States, Italy and Spain supplied acute and convalescent COVID-19 samples.

Authors' processing steps: By means of reference gene primer amplification, nucleated cell counts were estimated. Repertoires were generated with immunoSEQ multiplex PCR, while TCRdb's copy carries only in-frame clones and drops some. V and J calls and clone size are as listed in that table; D and trimming were resolved from the DNA. The data contain some 300,000 clones, around 89% of them singletons. Sequencing used peripheral blood. This clonotype originated in a woman aged 45-59 years with COVID-19, enrolled during active disease.

CDR3 in amino acids: CATSDDRGRKLFF. The CDR3 coding sequence is TGTGCCACCAGTGATGACAGGGGGCGAAAACTGTTTTTT. V and J are TRBV24-1 and TRBJ1-4, with 10 bases fitting TRBD1. Germline V gives CDR1 KGHDR, CDR2 SFDVKD. Germline trimming cut 3 bases from V and 10 bases from J; bases unmatched to any gene: 1. The CDR3 consists of 13 residues.